This entry describes one TCR beta chain. Its antigen remains unidentified. The data were taken from a study of glioma-infiltrating T cells after dendritic cell vaccination. About the research overall: Treatment, given 2003 to 2012, was autologous tumor lysate-pulsed dendritic cell vaccination. General study results and limits: Few patients contributed both blood and tumor specimens.

CDR1 and CDR2 from the germline V gene are MNHNS and SASEGT. The CDR3 contains 14 residues. With 6 bases removed from V and 3 bases from J, the gap between germline ends came to 14 bases. The time point was: after dendritic cell vaccination, including at tumor progression/relapse. No glioblastoma patient carried an isocitrate dehydrogenase mutation. Input was approximately 2.2 ug genomic DNA, or all available if less. Assay: immunoSEQ multiplex PCR; the TCRdb copy retains only in-frame clones and omits some. The table lists 20,000 to 30,000 clones, about 90% of them singletons, with roughly 2.9% in the top ten.

This sequence originates from a human donor with glioblastoma. The chain employs TRBV6-1 and TRBJ1-1, with a possible D match to TRBD1 (6 bases). Material: blood, obtained after dendritic cell vaccination. CDR3: CASRKQGLDTEAFF. CDR3 coding DNA: TGTGCCAGCAGAAAACAGGGCTTGGACACTGAAGCTTTCTTT.